These 28 T cell receptor beta chains originate from one sample sequenced in a study of early T cells in non-severe SARS-CoV-2 infection. TCRdb itself ran the 5' RACE reads through MiXCR, one entry per CDR3 protein. This sample has around 58,000 distinct CDR3 sequences, with over 4% found just once. Sequencing used whole blood. These receptors came from an adult who was a healthcare worker with PCR-confirmed SARS-CoV-2 infection or an uninfected control (not recorded which).

The chain couples TRBV7-9 to TRBJ1-4; D is ambiguous. The CDR3 consists of 14 residues. Germline CDR1 reads SEHNR; CDR2 reads FQNEAQ (reference sequence). The ends were cut back, 4 bases at V and 4 bases at J, with 10 bases in the middle. DNA of the CDR3: TGTGCCAGCAGCTCGCCTAGAAATAATGAAAAACTGTTTTTT. Translation: CASSSPRNNEKLFF.

This clonotype has at least ten counts. This rearrangement joins TRBV29-1 to TRBJ2-7; 10 bases are a match to TRBD2. Germline V gene data show CDR1 as SQVTM and CDR2 as ANQGSEA. This CDR3 comprises 15 residues. Germline trimming cut 6 bases from V and 1 base from J; bases unmatched to any gene: 9. The CDR3 is CSVAGASGSSYEQYF. The CDR3 DNA reads as TGCAGCGTAGCCGGCGCTAGCGGGAGTTCCTACGAGCAGTACTTC.

This clonotype was observed a handful of times. The chain joins TRBV19 to TRBJ2-1; either TRBD1 or TRBD2 may supply D (5 bases each). V was pared by 5 bases and J by 9 bases, with 20 bases between. The CDR3 totals 15 residues. Germline values: CDR1 LNHDA, CDR2 SQIVND (reference sequence). CDR3 DNA: TGTGCCAGTAGTCTTACCGGGACCCAGGAAATTGAGCAGTTCTTC. Protein product: CASSLTGTQEIEQFF.

This clonotype came up many times. CDR3 sequence: CATKDPSSTDTQYF. The CDR3 region has the DNA TGTGCCACCAAAGACCCCTCTAGCACAGATACGCAGTATTTT. The V call is TRBV15, the J call TRBJ2-3; D is unclear. Germline assignment: CDR1 LNHNV and CDR2 YYDKDF (reference sequence). Trimming took 7 bases from V and 0 from J, leaving 11 bases between them. This CDR3 is built from 14 residues.

The V gene is TRBV12-5, the J gene TRBJ2-1; the D is unclear. The CDR3 runs to 16 residues. V was trimmed by 0 bases and J by 7 bases, leaving 16 bases between them. Germline V gene sequence: CDR1 LGHNT, CDR2 FRNRAP. The CDR3 DNA is TGTGCTAGTGGTTTGGTACAGTGGGCAGCCGATAATGAGCAGTTCTTC. This codes for CASGLVQWAADNEQFF.

This clonotype showed up just a few times. The gene calls are TRBV21-1 and TRBJ2-1. TRBV21-1 is a listed pseudogene. This CDR3 is built from 11 residues. In DNA form, the CDR3 reads TGTGCCAGCAGCAAGTCGGATGAGCAGTTCTTC. Translation: CASSKSDEQFF.

This clonotype was picked up many times. This CDR3 is CASSRNPAGSYEQYF. In DNA form, the CDR3 reads TGTGCCAGCAGCCGCAACCCCGCAGGGTCCTACGAGCAGTACTTC. The genes are TRBV11-2 and TRBJ2-7; maybe TRBD1 (5 bases). Trimming removed 5 bases at V and 1 base at J, with 15 bases between. The CDR3 loop spans 15 amino acids. CDR1 SGHAT and CDR2 FQNNGV come from the germline V gene.

This clonotype came up many times. The chain has TRBV7-9 and TRBJ1-2; weak D call: TRBD1 (5 bases). The CDR3 loop spans 15 amino acids. The V end lost 3 bases, the J end lost 0 bases, and 11 bases lay between the germline ends. Germline V CDR1 and CDR2: SEHNR, FQNEAQ (reference sequence). The CDR3 nucleotides read TGTGCCAGCAGCTTTGGGGACCCAGCTAACTATGGCTACACCTTC. Its protein is CASSFGDPANYGYTF.

In this sample, this clonotype turned up many times. The CDR3, as DNA: TGTGCCAGCAGCTTAGGACGGAGTGCCCTCAGGGAGCAGTACTTC. Its translation: CASSLGRSALREQYF. V gene TRBV11-2 combines with J gene TRBJ2-7; D gene uncertain. Trimming took off 1 base at V and 7 bases at J, with 17 bases between the two ends. Germline V gives CDR1 SGHAT, CDR2 FQNNGV. The CDR3 sequence is 15 residues long.

In this sample, this clonotype turned up many times. This rearrangement joins TRBV20-1 to TRBJ2-1; 10 bases are a match to TRBD2. The CDR3 covers 15 residues. Germline V gene data show CDR1 as DFQATT and CDR2 as SNEGSKA (reference sequence). J lost 5 bases, V lost 2 bases, and 6 bases had no gene match. CDR3 sequence: CSARFLAGAHNEQFF. Written as DNA, the CDR3 is TGCAGTGCTAGATTTCTAGCGGGGGCACACAATGAGCAGTTCTTC.

In its sample, this clonotype was seen many times. V usage is TRBV2 and J usage is TRBJ2-3, with D perhaps given as TRBD1 or TRBD2 (5 bases each). The germline CDR1 and CDR2 sequences are SNHLY and FYNNEI. V was pared by 8 bases and J by 1 base, with 7 bases between. The CDR3 runs 12 residues. Here the CDR3 reads CASGTRTDTQYF. The CDR3 DNA follows: TGTGCCAGCGGGACCCGCACAGATACGCAGTATTTT.

The chain links TRBV6-5 to TRBJ2-7; 7 bases agree with TRBD2. Germline-derived CDR1 and CDR2 are MNHEY and SVGAGI. The CDR3 extends over 16 amino acids. V lost 0 bases, J lost 0 bases, and 5 bases stayed unmatched. CDR3 nucleotides: TGTGCCAGCAGTTACTCATCTAGCGGACACTCCTACGAGCAGTACTTC. Its translation is CASSYSSSGHSYEQYF.

By sample share, this clonotype is medium-sized. The chain links TRBV5-5 to TRBJ1-2, with D uncertain. CDR1 and CDR2 from the germline V gene are SGHKS and YYEKEE (reference sequence). Trimming shortened V by 4 bases and J by 7 bases, and 23 bases separated the two germline ends. The CDR3 has 16 amino acids. Here the CDR3 DNA reads TGTGCCAGCAGCCAGACGGGGATGGAGTCCATTGGTGGCTACACCTTC. Amino acid sequence: CASSQTGMESIGGYTF. Full variable domain (missing parts from reference TRBV5-5 and TRBJ1-2): DAGVTQSPTHLIKTRGQQVTLRCSPISGHKSVSWYQQVLGQGPQFIFQYYEKEERGRGNFPDRFSARQFPNYSSELNVNALLLGDSALYLCASSQTGMESIGGYTFGSGTRLTVV.

The chain is built from TRBV7-2 and TRBJ2-3, with D unclear. Germline V gene lookup returns CDR1 SGHTA and CDR2 FQGNSA. CDR3 length: 12 amino acids. The V gene lost 1 base and the J gene lost 10 bases, with 9 bases spanning the gap. DNA of the CDR3: TGTGCCAGCAGCTTAGATAGATTTTCGCAGTATTTT. Residues: CASSLDRFSQYF.

This clonotype showed up just once. The chain uses TRBV7-8 and TRBJ2-1; possibly TRBD2 for D (5 bases). CDR1 is SGHVS and CDR2 is FQNEAQ in the germline V gene. This CDR3 is built from 13 residues. Trimming took off 4 bases at V and 9 bases at J, with 13 bases between the two ends. The CDR3 bases are TGTGCCAGCAGCTCGGAATGGAGCGGTGAGCAGTTCTTC. Its translation is CASSSEWSGEQFF.

This clonotype came up many times. This sequence joins TRBV27 and TRBJ2-6; TRBD1 matches at 10 bases. This CDR3 comprises 19 residues. V lost 5 bases to trimming and J lost 0 bases; unmatched junction nucleotides: 10. The germline V gene has CDR1 MNHEY and CDR2 SMNVEV (reference sequence). CDR3 protein: CASSTYSRDRGSGANVLTF. CDR3 sequence (DNA): TGTGCCAGCAGTACCTATTCACGGGACAGGGGCTCTGGGGCCAACGTCCTGACTTTC.

This clonotype turned up a few times. The chain combines TRBV5-1 with TRBJ2-7; the D is unclear. Deletions cut 3 bases from V and 5 bases from J, with 12 bases between. This CDR3 contains 13 residues. Germline V lookup: CDR1 SGHRS, CDR2 YFSETQ. The DNA of the CDR3 is TGCGCCAGCAGCTCACTGGGTAGCCACGAGCAGTACTTC. This gives the protein CASSSLGSHEQYF. Based on the CDR3 plus reference TRBV5-1 and TRBJ2-7, the full variable domain is KAGVTQTPRYLIKTRGQQVTLSCSPISGHRSVSWYQQTPGQGLQFLFEYFSETQRNKGNFPGRFSGRQFSNSRSEMNVSTLELGDSALYLCASSSLGSHEQYFGPGTRLTVT.

This clonotype was observed a handful of times. This chain uses TRBV3-1 with TRBJ2-3; 11 bases agree with TRBD2. The V gene's germline CDR1 is LGHDT and CDR2 YNNKEL (reference sequence). After removal of 6 bases from V and 5 bases from J, the junction contained 10 bases not matched to a gene. The CDR3 has 16 residues. This CDR3 is CASSPQLAGAGDTQYF. CDR3 nucleotide sequence: TGTGCCAGCAGTCCCCAACTAGCGGGAGCCGGAGATACGCAGTATTTT.

Ten or more counts support this clonotype. The chain combines TRBV10-3 with TRBJ2-5; D uncertain. CDR1 is ENHRY, CDR2 SYGVKD, per germline. V lost 3 bases, J lost 4 bases, and 6 bases lay in between. The CDR3 extends over 12 amino acids. The CDR3 bases are TGTGCCATCAGTGATTTAAGAGAGACCCAGTACTTC. Its translation is CAISDLRETQYF.

V and J are TRBV12-5 and TRBJ1-5; TRBD1 might be the D (5 bases). CDR3 length equals 14 residues. V shed 7 bases and J shed 7 bases, with 17 bases lying between them. CDR1 is LGHNT, CDR2 FRNRAP, per germline. The CDR3 DNA is TGTGCTAGTGCCTTAAACGGGGCATCCCAGCCCCAGCATTTT. This sequence encodes CASALNGASQPQHF. The variable domain in full, completed from reference TRBV12-5 and TRBJ1-5, reads DARVTQTPRHKVTEMGQEVTMRCQPILGHNTVFWYRQTMMQGLELLAYFRNRAPLDDSGMPKDRFSAEMPDATLATLKIQPSEPRDSAVYFCASALNGASQPQHFGDGTRLSIL.

The chain is built from TRBV12-5 and TRBJ2-1; the match to TRBD2 covers 11 bases. There are 15 residues in the CDR3. Trimming removed 5 bases from V and 10 bases from J; junction bases left unmatched: 10. The germline gives CDR1 LGHNT, CDR2 FRNRAP. CDR3 in amino acids: CASGPLSGGAVEQFF. The CDR3 DNA is TGTGCTAGTGGTCCGCTTAGCGGGGGGGCCGTAGAGCAGTTCTTC.

In DNA, the CDR3 is TGCGCCAGCAGCCCTAGGGGGAAAGAGACCCAGTACTTC. It yields the protein CASSPRGKETQYF. This rearrangement joins TRBV5-1 to TRBJ2-5, with D maybe TRBD1 (6 bases). Germline CDR1 is SGHRS and CDR2 is YFSETQ. Deletions cut 4 bases from V and 3 bases from J, with 10 bases between. This CDR3 is 13 amino acids long. Looking up the rest from reference TRBV5-1 and TRBJ2-5 gives the full variable domain: KAGVTQTPRYLIKTRGQQVTLSCSPISGHRSVSWYQQTPGQGLQFLFEYFSETQRNKGNFPGRFSGRQFSNSRSEMNVSTLELGDSALYLCASSPRGKETQYFGPGTRLLVL.

This clonotype was recorded at least ten times. This sequence joins TRBV10-3 and TRBJ2-4, with D perhaps assigned TRBD1 or TRBD2 (5 bases each). The length of the CDR3 is 16 residues. Germline CDR1 and CDR2: ENHRY and SYGVKD. Deletions cut 3 bases from V and 2 bases from J, with 14 bases between. This chain's CDR3 is CAISEVLWDPKNIQYF. The DNA for the CDR3 is TGTGCCATCAGTGAAGTACTATGGGACCCCAAAAACATTCAGTACTTC.

This clonotype was counted ten times or more. This rearrangement joins TRBV29-1 to TRBJ2-3, with 9 bases fitting TRBD2. Trimming cost V 5 bases and J 0 bases; bases outside gene matches: 15. CDR1 is SQVTM and CDR2 is ANQGSEA in the germline V gene. The CDR3 is made up of 18 amino acids. CDR3 coding DNA: TGCAGCGTTCTGAGAGGGCTAGCGGGGTATTCTAGCACAGATACGCAGTATTTT. Protein: CSVLRGLAGYSSTDTQYF.

This clonotype was seen ten or more times. The chain joins TRBV7-2 to TRBJ1-1, with 8 bases lining up with TRBD1. V shed 8 bases, J shed 10 bases, and the junction held 9 bases outside the gene matches. Germline lookup yields CDR1 SGHTA and CDR2 FQGNSA. The CDR3 is made up of 12 amino acids. CDR3 region: CASSDRGLSAFF. Here the CDR3 DNA reads TGTGCCAGCTCCGACAGGGGCCTTTCAGCTTTCTTT.

The rearrangement uses TRBV20-1 and TRBJ2-5; unclear D gene. The V gene lost 5 bases and the J gene lost 2 bases, with 12 bases spanning the gap. The germline V gene has CDR1 DFQATT and CDR2 SNEGSKA (reference sequence). The CDR3 runs 13 residues. The CDR3 nucleotides read TGCAGTGCTGGATCCTCCGCACAAGAGACCCAGTACTTC. Its translation is CSAGSSAQETQYF.

This clonotype was recorded at least ten times. The J gene is TRBJ2-2, the V gene TRBV19; TRBD2 matches 10 bases. Germline V CDR1 and CDR2: LNHDA, SQIVND (reference sequence). Germline trimming cut 4 bases from V and 4 bases from J; bases unmatched to any gene: 9. The CDR3 extends over 17 amino acids. In DNA form, the CDR3 reads TGTGCCAGTAGTAAGAGCGGGAGGGCCGTAAGCACCGGGGAGCTGTTTTTT. Translation: CASSKSGRAVSTGELFF. Variable domain in full (rest from reference TRBV19 and TRBJ2-2): DGGITQSPKYLFRKEGQNVTLSCEQNLNHDAMYWYRQDPGQGLRLIYYSQIVNDFQKGDIAEGYSVSREKKESFPLTVTSAQKNPTAFYLCASSKSGRAVSTGELFFGEGSRLTVL.

At least ten counts were recorded for this clonotype. The chain links TRBV19 to TRBJ2-7, with 11 bases that match TRBD2. The CDR3 runs to 16 residues. V lost 5 bases and J lost 4; bases outside the gene matches: 10. CDR1 is LNHDA and CDR2 is SQIVND in the germline V gene (reference sequence). The CDR3: CASSLAGTSGTYEQYF. CDR3 coding DNA: TGTGCCAGTAGTCTCGCCGGGACTAGCGGAACATACGAGCAGTACTTC.